Below, one TCR beta chain is given with its context. The antigen remains undetermined. A read error may account for a junction end that differs from germline. Using its own MiXCR run on the reads, TCRdb lists one record per CDR3 protein. The sample records fewer than 400,000 distinct CDR3 sequences, about a sixth being singletons. This sample was included in a study of T cell repertoires in cytomegalovirus infection. Background on the study: Carrying CMV and the relevant HLA type showed in public TCR beta signatures. Findings of the study overall: HLA-C-restricted CMV clonotypes gave the most frequent clonotype in two of eight donors. People with CMV and the relevant HLA were identified by cumulative public TCR beta family frequency.

The CDR3 has 15 amino acids. Germline V gene data show CDR1 as SGHTA and CDR2 as FQGNSA. The sample comprised PBMCs. This TCR came from a human donor in good health (CMV status not recorded). Some clones in this sample may be carry-over from other donors' samples. The rearrangement links TRBV7-2 to TRBJ1-2; no firm D call. This chain's CDR3 is CAGSLEVFRNYGYTF. The CDR3 DNA is TGTGCCGGCAGTTTAGAGGTCTTTCGTAACTATGGCTACACCTTC. The variable domain in full, with the rest retrieved from reference TRBV7-2 and TRBJ1-2, is GAGVSQSPSNKVTEKGKDVELRCDPISGHTALYWYRQSLGQGLEFLIYFQGNSAPDKSGLPSDRFSAERTGGSVSTLTIQRTQQEDSAVYLCAGSLEVFRNYGYTFGSGTRLTVV.